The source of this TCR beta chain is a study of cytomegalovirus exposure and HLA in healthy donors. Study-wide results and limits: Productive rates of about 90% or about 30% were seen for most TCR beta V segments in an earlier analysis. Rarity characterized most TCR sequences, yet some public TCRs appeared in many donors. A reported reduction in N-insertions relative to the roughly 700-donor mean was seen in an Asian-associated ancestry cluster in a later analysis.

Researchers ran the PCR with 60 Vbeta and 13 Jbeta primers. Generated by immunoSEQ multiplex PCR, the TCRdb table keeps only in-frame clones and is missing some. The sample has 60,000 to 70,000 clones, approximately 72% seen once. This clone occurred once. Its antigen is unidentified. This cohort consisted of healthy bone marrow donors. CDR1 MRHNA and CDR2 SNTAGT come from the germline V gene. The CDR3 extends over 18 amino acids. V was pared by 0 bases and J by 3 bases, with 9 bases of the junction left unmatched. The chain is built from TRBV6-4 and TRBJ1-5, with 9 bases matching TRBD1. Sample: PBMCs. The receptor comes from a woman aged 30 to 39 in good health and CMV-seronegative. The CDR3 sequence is CASSDSAGTGRFNQPQHF. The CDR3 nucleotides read TGTGCCAGCAGTGACTCCGCTGGGACAGGGCGTTTCAATCAGCCCCAGCATTTT.